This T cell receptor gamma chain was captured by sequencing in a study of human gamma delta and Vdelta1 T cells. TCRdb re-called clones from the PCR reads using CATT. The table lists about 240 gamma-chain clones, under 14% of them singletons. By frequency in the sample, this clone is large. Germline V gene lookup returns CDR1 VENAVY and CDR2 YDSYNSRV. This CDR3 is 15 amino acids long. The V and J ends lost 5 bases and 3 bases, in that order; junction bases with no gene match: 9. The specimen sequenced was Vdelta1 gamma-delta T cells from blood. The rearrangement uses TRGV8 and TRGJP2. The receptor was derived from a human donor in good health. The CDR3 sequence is CATWAQRRSDWIKTF. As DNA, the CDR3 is TGTGCCACCTGGGCCCAGCGGCGTAGTGATTGGATCAAGACGTTT.